A single sample gave rise to the 5 T cell receptor beta chains below, sequenced in a study of vaccination effects on CD4 cells after COVID-19. Upon completion of about eleven days in culture, CD4+ T cells were isolated. For these receptors, no antigen is known. Assay: immunoSEQ multiplex PCR; the TCRdb copy retains only in-frame clones and omits some. This table has roughly 50,000 clones, around 67% appearing once. Sequencing was performed on CD4+ T cells from PBMCs cultured without peptide, taken before COVID-19 vaccination. These receptors all stem from a human donor who received a COVID-19 vaccine.

The chain joins TRBV2 to TRBJ2-7; TRBD2 agrees at 11 bases. Germline assignment: CDR1 SNHLY and CDR2 FYNNEI. J lost 1 base, V lost 4 bases, and 3 bases had no gene match. CDR3 length: 15 residues. The CDR3 DNA reads TGTGCCAGCAGTGCAAGACTAGCGGGGTCCTACGAGCAGTACTTC. The encoded protein is CASSARLAGSYEQYF.

The CDR3 spells CASSQDASAGGREQFF. CDR3 DNA: TGTGCCAGCAGCCAAGATGCGTCAGCGGGGGGGCGTGAGCAGTTCTTC. The chain employs TRBV4-2 and TRBJ2-1, with 10 bases that match TRBD2. The J segment lost 9 bases and the V segment lost 0 bases, leaving 8 bases of the junction unmatched. The CDR3 totals 16 residues. Germline lookup yields CDR1 LGHNA and CDR2 YNFKEQ.

V is TRBV21-1 and J is TRBJ2-3; TRBD2 was called by the table and not checked on the DNA. TRBV21-1 is given as a pseudogene. The CDR3 consists of 15 residues. This CDR3 reads CASSKEGRHTDTQYF. Here the CDR3 DNA reads TGTGCCAGCAGCAAGGAGGGACGGCATACAGATACGCAGTATTTT.

The chain links TRBV7-9 to TRBJ2-5, with D perhaps TRBD1 (6 bases). V was pared by 5 bases and J by 2 bases, with 12 bases between. Germline V gene data show CDR1 as SEHNR and CDR2 as FQNEAQ (reference sequence). The CDR3 consists of 14 residues. In DNA, the CDR3 is TGTGCCAGCAGCCTCCGGGACACACAAGAGACCCAGTACTTC. It is translated as CASSLRDTQETQYF.

The V gene is TRBV7-2, the J gene TRBJ2-6; 10 bases line up with TRBD2. The CDR3 runs 16 residues. Losses at the gene ends were 5 bases for V and 0 bases for J; bases not matched to a gene: 1. The germline CDR1 and CDR2 sequences are SGHTA and FQGNSA. The CDR3 bases are TGTGCCAGCAGCCGGACTAGCGGCTCTGGGGCCAACGTCCTGACTTTC. Translating it yields CASSRTSGSGANVLTF.